This entry concerns a single T cell receptor (beta chain). The antigen is undetermined. This sample is drawn from a study of cytomegalovirus exposure and HLA in healthy donors. General study findings and limits: A later analysis linked a missense DCLRE1C variant to TCR beta V- and J-gene trimming.

PCR amplification relied on 60 Vbeta primers (plus 13 Jbeta primers). Measured with immunoSEQ multiplex PCR; TCRdb has only the in-frame clones, and not every one. The sample includes roughly 140,000 clones, less than 9.5% of them seen just once. The TCR originated in a male donor in good health and CMV-seronegative. The sequencing input was PBMCs.

The CDR3 spells CASSRLAGGIDTQYF. The CDR3, as DNA: TGTGCCAGCAGCCGACTAGCGGGGGGCATAGATACGCAGTATTTT. The gene calls are TRBV2 and TRBJ2-3, with TRBD2 identical over 13 bases. The CDR3 sequence is 15 residues long. Germline CDR1 is SNHLY and CDR2 is FYNNEI. Losses at the gene ends were 6 bases for V and 5 bases for J; bases not matched to a gene: 5.